This TCR beta chain was identified during a study of blood T cell repertoires in COVID-19. Study-wide context: Specimens from acute and convalescent COVID-19 originated in the United States, Italy and Spain. The analysed material was cDNA or gDNA that came from T cells, B-cell-depleted T cells, or PBMCs.

The authors' processing: Reference gene primer amplification in the assay estimated nucleated cell counts. Only in-frame clones appear in the TCRdb table, and some are missing; sequencing was by immunoSEQ multiplex PCR. V, J and clone size are taken as reported in that table, and D and trimming were inferred from the DNA itself. The sample records more than 110,000 clones, about 80% being singletons. This CDR3 is built from 14 residues. Germline CDR1 and CDR2: MDHEN and SYDVKM. The V gene end was trimmed by 5 bases and the J gene end by 1 base; junction bases not matched to a gene: 4. Sequenced material: peripheral blood. This TCR derives from a woman aged 55-70 years with acute or convalescent COVID-19. The V and J genes are TRBV28 and TRBJ1-2; TRBD1 matches at 7 bases. Here the CDR3 reads CASSRQGGNYGYTF. Written as DNA, the CDR3 is TGTGCCAGCAGTCGACAGGGAGGTAACTATGGCTACACCTTC.